The 26 T cell receptor beta chains below all came from one sample that was sequenced in a study of blood T cells in healthy people across ages. For the second PCR, which ran for about 6 to 11 cycles, a sample-barcoded 5' primer and a J-beta primer mix were used. TCRdb recomputed calls from the 5' RACE reads with MiXCR, one row per CDR3 protein. The sample consists of 700,000 to 850,000 distinct CDR3 sequences, about 55% of them appearing once. Material for sequencing was blood. The receptor source for this set is a man older than 75 in good health.

This clonotype occurred a few times. This chain connects TRBV12-3 or TRBV12-4 to TRBJ2-1, with 9 bases matching TRBD2. V was pared by 5 bases and J by 8 bases, with 10 bases of the junction left unmatched. The CDR3 is 15 amino acids. The chain's CDR3 is CASSVSGASGDEQFF. The CDR3 DNA follows: TGTGCCAGCAGTGTGTCTGGGGCTAGCGGGGATGAGCAGTTCTTC.

This CDR3 is CATAPRDREAYGYTF. The CDR3 DNA reads TGTGCTACCGCTCCGCGCGACAGGGAGGCCTATGGCTACACCTTC. The chain carries TRBV30 and TRBJ1-2; TRBD1 matches at 7 bases. The V gene's germline CDR1 is GTSNPN and CDR2 SVGIG (reference sequence). The CDR3 loop spans 15 amino acids.

This clonotype was observed a few times. The chain has TRBV7-6 and TRBJ2-4, with TRBD1 matching 9 bases. V trimming: 1 base; J trimming: 0 bases; junction bases outside the gene matches: 7. Germline lookup yields CDR1 SGHVS and CDR2 FNYEAQ. CDR3 length: 18 amino acids. The CDR3 loop is CASSLGPGTGLAKNIQYF. The CDR3 DNA reads as TGTGCCAGCAGCTTAGGTCCCGGGACAGGGTTAGCCAAAAACATTCAGTACTTC. Full variable domain (rest looked up from reference TRBV7-6 and TRBJ2-4): GAGVSQSPRYKVTKRGQDVALRCDPISGHVSLYWYRQALGQGPEFLTYFNYEAQQDKSGLPNDRFSAERPEGSISTLTIQRTEQRDSAMYRCASSLGPGTGLAKNIQYFGAGTRLSVL.

The chain combines TRBV7-2 with TRBJ1-5, with D possibly being TRBD1 (6 bases). From germline, CDR1 is SGHTA and CDR2 FQGNSA. Trimming left V 5 bases short and J 3 bases short, with 14 bases between. This CDR3 has 15 amino acids. The CDR3 loop reads CASSKSGTINQPQHF. Here the CDR3 DNA reads TGTGCCAGCAGCAAATCCGGGACAATCAATCAGCCCCAGCATTTT.

The CDR3: CASNQIPGPKTSVSYNEQFF. The CDR3 nucleotides are TGTGCCAGCAACCAAATACCCGGGCCTAAGACTAGCGTCTCATACAATGAGCAGTTCTTC. The chain couples TRBV7-3 to TRBJ2-1; 8 positions agree with TRBD2. V trimming: 7 bases; J trimming: 4 bases; junction bases outside the gene matches: 24. This CDR3 comprises 20 residues. Germline V lookup: CDR1 SGHTA, CDR2 FQGTGA.

The chain uses TRBV5-1 and TRBJ2-5; D is undetermined. The J call may be incorrect, as the DNA end agrees better with TRBJ2-7. CDR1 and CDR2 (germline): SGHRS, YFSETQ. This CDR3 has 14 residues. CDR3: CASSLVAVDGEQYF. Here the CDR3 DNA reads TGCGCCAGCAGCTTGGTCGCAGTCGACGGCGAGCAGTACTTC.

This chain links TRBV5-1 with TRBJ2-3; tentatively, D is TRBD2 (6 bases). Germline V lookup: CDR1 SGHRS, CDR2 YFSETQ. V lost 4 bases and J lost 5, with 14 bases in between. The CDR3 totals 14 residues. The CDR3 sequence: CASSPGLVGDTQYF. DNA for the CDR3: TGCGCCAGCAGCCCGGGACTGGTGGGAGATACGCAGTATTTT.

This clonotype was recorded at least ten times. The chain joins TRBV2 to TRBJ2-5; possibly TRBD2 for D (6 bases). Looked up from germline, CDR1 is SNHLY and CDR2 is FYNNEI. The CDR3 consists of 14 residues. Trimming stripped 6 bases from V and 4 bases from J, with 15 bases between. The CDR3 reads CASRAGPGGETQYF. As DNA, the CDR3 is TGTGCCAGCAGGGCAGGACCCGGGGGAGAGACCCAGTACTTC.

The rearrangement links TRBV5-1 to TRBJ1-5; unclear D gene. Per germline, CDR1 SGHRS and CDR2 YFSETQ. V lost 4 bases to trimming and J lost 1 base, with 12 bases between them. The CDR3 runs 15 residues. The CDR3 spells CASSPGGRSNQPQHF. Written as DNA, the CDR3 is TGCGCCAGCAGCCCCGGAGGGAGAAGCAATCAGCCCCAGCATTTT.

Comment on this clonotype: A much larger clone differs from this one at a single base, so this may be a read error. The rearrangement joins TRBV6-1 to TRBJ2-7, with unresolved D. Germline V gives CDR1 MNHNS, CDR2 SASEGT. This CDR3 spans 13 amino acids. CDR3 DNA: TGTGTCAGCAGTGAAACGAGGTCCTACGAGCAGTACTTC. Translation: CVSSETRSYEQYF.

The V and J genes are TRBV9 and TRBJ2-7; possibly TRBD2 for D (5 bases). CDR1 is SGDLS and CDR2 is YYNGEE in the germline V gene. Trimming shortened V by 5 bases and J by 2 bases, and 14 bases separated the two germline ends. The CDR3 length is 14 residues. The CDR3 is CASSPTLRAYEQYF. CDR3 bases: TGTGCCAGCAGTCCCACTTTGAGGGCCTACGAGCAGTACTTC. Full variable domain (outside the CDR3, taken from reference TRBV9 and TRBJ2-7): DSGVTQTPKHLITATGQRVTLRCSPRSGDLSVYWYQQSLDQGLQFLIQYYNGEERAKGNILERFSAQQFPDLHSELNLSSLELGDSALYFCASSPTLRAYEQYFGPGTRLTVT.

This clonotype has more than one count but fewer than ten. V is TRBV6-5 and J is TRBJ2-1; TRBD1 agrees at 11 bases. The trim removed 2 bases at V and 8 bases at J, leaving 2 bases unmatched. The CDR3 covers 14 residues. Germline lookup yields CDR1 MNHEY and CDR2 SVGAGI. The CDR3 DNA follows: TGTGCCAGCAGTTACCTGGGACAGGGGGATGAGCAGTTCTTC. Protein: CASSYLGQGDEQFF.

This CDR3 is CSARVSSYGYTF. The CDR3 bases are TGCAGTGCTAGAGTGTCCAGCTATGGCTACACCTTC. The chain combines TRBV20-1 with TRBJ1-2; the D is unclear. The CDR3 is made up of 12 amino acids. Trimming removed 1 base from V and 4 bases from J, with 7 bases in between. Germline V gives CDR1 DFQATT, CDR2 SNEGSKA (reference sequence).

The V and J genes are TRBV20-1 and TRBJ2-1; D is possibly TRBD2 (7 bases). Deletions cut 0 bases from V and 13 bases from J, with 16 bases between. The germline gives CDR1 DFQATT, CDR2 SNEGSKA (reference sequence). The CDR3 extends over 13 amino acids. CDR3 nucleotide sequence: TGCAGTGCTAGAGATCCGGCAGCGGGACACCAGTTCTTC. Translation: CSARDPAAGHQFF.

The chain joins TRBV5-1 to TRBJ2-3; D remains unclear. This CDR3 has 14 amino acids. Trimming took off 0 bases at V and 10 bases at J, with 15 bases between the two ends. CDR1 SGHRS and CDR2 YFSETQ come from the germline V gene. The CDR3 is CASSLVSFTDAQYF. In DNA form, the CDR3 reads TGCGCCAGCAGCTTGGTTAGTTTCACGGATGCGCAGTATTTT.

The chain has TRBV20-1 and TRBJ2-5; 7 bases line up with TRBD2. CDR1 and CDR2 (germline): DFQATT, SNEGSKA (reference sequence). V lost 5 bases, J lost 11 bases, and 17 bases stayed unmatched. This CDR3 region has 14 residues. The chain's CDR3 is CSASFLAESGEQYF. In DNA, the CDR3 is TGCAGTGCTTCCTTTCTAGCGGAGTCTGGAGAGCAGTACTTC.

This clonotype was seen a handful of times. This sequence joins TRBV7-7 and TRBJ2-1; a weak D match, TRBD2 (6 bases). V was cut by 11 bases and J by 9 bases, with 14 bases left in between. CDR3 length equals 11 residues. Germline V CDR1 and CDR2: SSHAT, FNYEAQ (reference sequence). The CDR3 reads CAAGSITEQFF. CDR3 nucleotides: TGTGCCGCGGGGTCCATCACTGAGCAGTTCTTC.

This clonotype came up a few times. The chain combines TRBV6-1 with TRBJ1-2; 8 nucleotides agree with TRBD1. The CDR3 consists of 15 residues. Germline-derived CDR1 and CDR2 are MNHNS and SASEGT. V trimming: 3 bases; J trimming: 4 bases; junction bases outside the gene matches: 7. The CDR3 is CASSEAGGSSYGYTF. CDR3 sequence (DNA): TGTGCCAGCAGTGAGGCAGGGGGCTCTAGCTATGGCTACACCTTC.

The chain is built from TRBV7-2 and TRBJ1-1; D is undetermined. The CDR3 totals 13 residues. V was pared by 4 bases and J by 2 bases, with 8 bases between. Per the germline V gene, CDR1 is SGHTA and CDR2 is FQGNSA. The CDR3 loop reads CASSSPSNTEAFF. CDR3 nucleotides: TGTGCCAGCAGCTCTCCCAGCAACACTGAAGCTTTCTTT.

The chain couples TRBV20-1 to TRBJ2-1; D perhaps matches TRBD2 (6 bases). The CDR3 is made up of 16 amino acids. Per germline, CDR1 DFQATT and CDR2 SNEGSKA (reference sequence). The V and J ends lost 1 base and 1 base respectively, with 14 bases between them. Here the CDR3 reads CSARVGGSLSYNEQFF. The DNA for the CDR3 is TGCAGTGCTAGAGTGGGGGGTAGCCTTTCCTACAATGAGCAGTTCTTC.

This clonotype was seen more than once but under ten times. The chain links TRBV12-3 or TRBV12-4 to TRBJ2-7; maybe TRBD1 (5 bases). This CDR3 contains 12 residues. The V end was cut by 3 bases, the J end by 5 bases, with 8 bases between. CDR3 amino acids: CASSFSRDEQYF. The CDR3 DNA sequence: TGTGCCAGCAGTTTTTCCAGGGACGAGCAGTACTTC.

J is TRBJ2-1 and V is TRBV27; D uncertain. V lost 6 bases and J lost 8, with 17 bases in between. Germline V gene lookup returns CDR1 MNHEY and CDR2 SMNVEV (reference sequence). This CDR3 region has 14 residues. The CDR3 DNA sequence: TGTGCCAGCAGCGAATCATCAGGCGTCCATGAGCAGTTCTTC. As protein: CASSESSGVHEQFF.

The chain joins TRBV7-2 to TRBJ2-7, with 7 bases identical to TRBD2. V dropped 5 bases and J dropped 0; count of bases not matched to a gene: 7. This CDR3 contains 15 residues. Germline CDR1 SGHTA, CDR2 FQGNSA. The CDR3 region has the DNA TGTGCCAGCAGCGCCGGGACTATCTCCTCCTACGAGCAGTACTTC. Translation gives CASSAGTISSYEQYF.

The sample holds a few counts of this clonotype. The rearrangement links TRBV7-9 to TRBJ1-2, with D maybe TRBD1 (6 bases). In germline, CDR1 is SEHNR, CDR2 FQNEAQ (reference sequence). Trimming cost V 1 base and J 8 bases, with 14 bases left between them. This CDR3 spans 14 amino acids. CDR3: CASSLVAQGQGYTF. CDR3 sequence (DNA): TGTGCCAGCAGCTTAGTGGCCCAGGGGCAGGGCTACACCTTC.

The chain recombines TRBV29-1 with TRBJ2-1, with 10 bases lining up with TRBD2. The germline CDR1 and CDR2 sequences are SQVTM and ANQGSEA. V lost 6 bases to trimming and J lost 4 bases; unmatched junction nucleotides: 3. The CDR3 is 13 residues long. As DNA, the CDR3 is TGCAGCGTGGGGACTAGCGATTACAATGAGCAGTTCTTC. As protein: CSVGTSDYNEQFF.

V and J are TRBV7-3 and TRBJ2-1; D uncertain. The germline CDR1 and CDR2 sequences are SGHTA and FQGTGA. The length of the CDR3 is 16 residues. Trimming removed 0 bases at V and 2 bases at J, with 11 bases between. This CDR3 is CASSLTGTTPYNEQFF. CDR3 in DNA: TGTGCCAGCAGCTTAACGGGCACCACCCCCTACAATGAGCAGTTCTTC. The whole variable domain, filled in from reference TRBV7-3 and TRBJ2-1, reads GAGVSQTPSNKVTEKGKYVELRCDPISGHTALYWYRQSLGQGPEFLIYFQGTGAADDSGLPNDRFFAVRPEGSVSTLKIQRTERGDSAVYLCASSLTGTTPYNEQFFGPGTRLTVL.